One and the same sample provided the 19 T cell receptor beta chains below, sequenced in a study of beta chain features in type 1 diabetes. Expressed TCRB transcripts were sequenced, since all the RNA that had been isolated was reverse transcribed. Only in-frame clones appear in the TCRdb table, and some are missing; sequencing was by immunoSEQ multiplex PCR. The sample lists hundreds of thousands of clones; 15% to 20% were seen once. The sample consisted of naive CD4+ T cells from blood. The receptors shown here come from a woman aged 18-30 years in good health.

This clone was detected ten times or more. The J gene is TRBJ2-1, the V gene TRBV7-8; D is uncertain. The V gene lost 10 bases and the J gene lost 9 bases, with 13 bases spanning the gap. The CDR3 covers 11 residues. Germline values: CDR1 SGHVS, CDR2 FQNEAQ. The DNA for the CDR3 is TGTGCCACCACTCGGGTCGGTGAGCAGTTCTTC. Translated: CATTRVGEQFF. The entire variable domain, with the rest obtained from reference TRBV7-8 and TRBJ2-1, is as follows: GAGVSQSPRYKVAKRGQDVALRCDPISGHVSLFWYQQALGQGPEFLTYFQNEAQLDKSGLPSDRFFAERPEGSVSTLKIQRTQQEDSAVYLCATTRVGEQFFGPGTRLTVL.

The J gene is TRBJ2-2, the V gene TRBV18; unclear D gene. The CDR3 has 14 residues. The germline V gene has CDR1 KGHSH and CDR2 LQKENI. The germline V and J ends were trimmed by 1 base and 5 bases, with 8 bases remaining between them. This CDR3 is CASSPLEGTGELFF. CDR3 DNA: TGTGCCAGCTCACCACTCGAAGGGACCGGGGAGCTGTTTTTT.

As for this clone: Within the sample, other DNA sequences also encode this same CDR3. The DNA of the CDR3 is TGTGCCAGTAGTATATTCACCGGGGAGCTGTTTTTT. Translation gives CASSIFTGELFF. The rearrangement joins TRBV19 to TRBJ2-2, with no clear D. CDR1 and CDR2 (germline): LNHDA, SQIVND (reference sequence). Trimming stripped 2 bases from V and 4 bases from J, with 2 bases between. The CDR3 consists of 12 residues.

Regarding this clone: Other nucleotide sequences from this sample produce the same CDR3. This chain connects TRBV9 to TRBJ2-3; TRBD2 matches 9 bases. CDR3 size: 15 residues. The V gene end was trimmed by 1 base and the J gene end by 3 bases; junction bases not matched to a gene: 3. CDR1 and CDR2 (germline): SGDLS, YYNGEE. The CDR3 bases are TGTGCCAGCAGCGTACAAGCGGGAGGAACAGATACGCAGTATTTT. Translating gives CASSVQAGGTDTQYF.

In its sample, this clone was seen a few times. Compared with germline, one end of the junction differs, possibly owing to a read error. This chain's CDR3 is CAISDVRTGGEETQYF. The CDR3 DNA follows: TGTGCCATCAGTGATGTCAGGACAGGGGGCGAGGAGACCCAGTACTTC. The chain combines TRBV6-1 with TRBJ2-5, with 11 nucleotides matching TRBD1. Per the germline V gene, CDR1 is MNHNS and CDR2 is SASEGT. The CDR3 spans 16 residues.

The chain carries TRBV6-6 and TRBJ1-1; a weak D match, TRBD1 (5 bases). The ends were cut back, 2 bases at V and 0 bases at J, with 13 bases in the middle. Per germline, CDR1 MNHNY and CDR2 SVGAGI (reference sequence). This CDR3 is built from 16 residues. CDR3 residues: CASSYLGRGVNTEAFF. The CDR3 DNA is TGTGCCAGCAGTTACCTGGGGAGGGGAGTGAACACTGAAGCTTTCTTT.

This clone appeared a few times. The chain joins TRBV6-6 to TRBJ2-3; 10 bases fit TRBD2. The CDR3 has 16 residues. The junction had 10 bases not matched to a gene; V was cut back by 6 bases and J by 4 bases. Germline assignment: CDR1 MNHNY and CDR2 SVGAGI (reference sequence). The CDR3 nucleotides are TGTGCCAGCAGGCCTCATCTAGCGGGAGATTCAGATACGCAGTATTTT. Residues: CASRPHLAGDSDTQYF.

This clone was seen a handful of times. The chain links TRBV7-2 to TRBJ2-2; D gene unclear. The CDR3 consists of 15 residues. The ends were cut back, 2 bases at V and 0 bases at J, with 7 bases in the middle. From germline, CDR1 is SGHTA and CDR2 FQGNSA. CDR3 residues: CASSLTPPNTGELFF. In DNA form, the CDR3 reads TGTGCCAGCAGCTTAACACCGCCGAACACCGGGGAGCTGTTTTTT.

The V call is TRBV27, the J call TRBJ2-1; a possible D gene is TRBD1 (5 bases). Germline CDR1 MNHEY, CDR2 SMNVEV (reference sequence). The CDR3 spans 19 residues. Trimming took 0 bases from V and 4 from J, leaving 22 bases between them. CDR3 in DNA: TGTGCCAGCAGTTTATCAGGGGTATCTGGGCGGTCCATTTACAATGAGCAGTTCTTC. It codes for CASSLSGVSGRSIYNEQFF.

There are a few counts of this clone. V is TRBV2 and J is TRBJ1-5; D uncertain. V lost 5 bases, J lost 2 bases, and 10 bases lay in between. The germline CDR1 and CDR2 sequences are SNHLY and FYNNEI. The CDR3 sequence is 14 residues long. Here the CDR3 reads CASSPHLGNQPQHF. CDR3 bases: TGTGCCAGCAGTCCCCACCTGGGCAATCAGCCCCAGCATTTT.

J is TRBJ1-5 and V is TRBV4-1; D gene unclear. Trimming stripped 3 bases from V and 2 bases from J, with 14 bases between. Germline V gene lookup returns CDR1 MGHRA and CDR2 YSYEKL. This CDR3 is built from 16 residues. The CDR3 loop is CASSQSPATRNQPQHF. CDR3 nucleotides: TGCGCCAGCAGCCAGAGCCCGGCCACGCGCAATCAGCCCCAGCATTTT.

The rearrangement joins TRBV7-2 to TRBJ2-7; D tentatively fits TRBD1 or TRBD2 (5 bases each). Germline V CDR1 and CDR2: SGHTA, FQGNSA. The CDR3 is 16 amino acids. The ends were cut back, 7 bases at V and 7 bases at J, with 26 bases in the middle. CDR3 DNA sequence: TGTGCCAGCACCTCTCTAAGGGACCCCCTCGTGAGTGAGCAGTACTTC. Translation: CASTSLRDPLVSEQYF.

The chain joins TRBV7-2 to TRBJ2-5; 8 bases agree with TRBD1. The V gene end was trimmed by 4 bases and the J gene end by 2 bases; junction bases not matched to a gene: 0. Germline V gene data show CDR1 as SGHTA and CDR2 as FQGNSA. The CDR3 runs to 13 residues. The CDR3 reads CASSWDRQETQYF. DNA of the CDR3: TGTGCCAGCAGCTGGGACAGGCAAGAGACCCAGTACTTC.

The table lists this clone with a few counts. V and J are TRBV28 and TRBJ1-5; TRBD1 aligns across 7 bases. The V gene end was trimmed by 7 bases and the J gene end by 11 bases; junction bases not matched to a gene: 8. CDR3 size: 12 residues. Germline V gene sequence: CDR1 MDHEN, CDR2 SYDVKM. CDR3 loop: CASTSTGETQHF. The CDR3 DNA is TGTGCCAGCACCTCAACAGGGGAGACCCAGCATTTT.

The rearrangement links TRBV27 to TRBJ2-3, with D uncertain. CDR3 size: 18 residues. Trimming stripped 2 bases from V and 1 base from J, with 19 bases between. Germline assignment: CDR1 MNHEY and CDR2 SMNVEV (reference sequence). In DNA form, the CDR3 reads TGTGCCAGCAGTTTAATCGGTCGTTTGGACCTACGCACAGATACGCAGTATTTT. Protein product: CASSLIGRLDLRTDTQYF.

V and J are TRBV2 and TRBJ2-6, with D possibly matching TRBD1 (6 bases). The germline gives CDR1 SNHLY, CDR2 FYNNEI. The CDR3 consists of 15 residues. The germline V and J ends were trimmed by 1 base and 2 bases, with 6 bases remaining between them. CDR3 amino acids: CASSEGTAGANVLTF. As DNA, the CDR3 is TGTGCCAGCAGTGAAGGGACAGCTGGGGCCAACGTCCTGACTTTC.

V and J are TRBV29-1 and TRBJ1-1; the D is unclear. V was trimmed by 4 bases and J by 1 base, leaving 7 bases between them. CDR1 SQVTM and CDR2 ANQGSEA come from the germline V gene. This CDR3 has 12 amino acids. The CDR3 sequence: CSVGSGNTEAFF. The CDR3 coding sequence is TGCAGCGTTGGATCAGGGAACACTGAAGCTTTCTTT.

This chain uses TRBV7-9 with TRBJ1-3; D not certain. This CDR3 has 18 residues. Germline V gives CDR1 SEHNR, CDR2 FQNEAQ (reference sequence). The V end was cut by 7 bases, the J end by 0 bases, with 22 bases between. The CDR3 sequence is CASISIGRGEHSGNTIYF. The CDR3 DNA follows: TGTGCCAGCATCTCCATCGGCCGTGGGGAGCACTCTGGAAACACCATATATTTT.

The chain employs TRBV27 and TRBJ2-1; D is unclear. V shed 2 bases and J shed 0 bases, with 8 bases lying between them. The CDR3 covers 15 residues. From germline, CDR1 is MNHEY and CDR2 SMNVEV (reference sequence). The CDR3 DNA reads TGTGCCAGCAGTTTAAGTACCCTCTCCTACAATGAGCAGTTCTTC. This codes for CASSLSTLSYNEQFF.